The T cell receptor (beta chain) under discussion was sequenced for a study of blood T cell repertoires in COVID-19. The overall study: Acute and convalescent COVID-19 samples came from the United States, Italy and Spain. PBMCs, B-cell-depleted T cells, or T cells were the source of the cDNA or gDNA that made up the material.

Authors' data handling: Reference gene primer amplification gave estimated nucleated cell counts. TCRdb's copy holds only in-frame clones and misses some; the assay was immunoSEQ multiplex PCR. The V and J calls and clone size were taken over from that table, and D and trimming were inferred from the DNA. Of about 240,000 clones listed, about 79% were seen once; the top ten hold more than 9.5%. Trimming removed 1 base from V and 3 bases from J; junction bases left unmatched: 11. This CDR3 contains 17 residues. Germline V lookup: CDR1 MNHNS, CDR2 SASEGT. This sequence originates from a woman of 80 years or more with acute or convalescent COVID-19. Sample: peripheral blood. The rearrangement uses TRBV6-1 and TRBJ2-7, with 8 bases fitting TRBD1. CDR3 amino acids: CASSEGSTGAGFYEQYF. CDR3 sequence (DNA): TGTGCCAGCAGTGAAGGGTCGACAGGGGCTGGTTTCTACGAGCAGTACTTC.